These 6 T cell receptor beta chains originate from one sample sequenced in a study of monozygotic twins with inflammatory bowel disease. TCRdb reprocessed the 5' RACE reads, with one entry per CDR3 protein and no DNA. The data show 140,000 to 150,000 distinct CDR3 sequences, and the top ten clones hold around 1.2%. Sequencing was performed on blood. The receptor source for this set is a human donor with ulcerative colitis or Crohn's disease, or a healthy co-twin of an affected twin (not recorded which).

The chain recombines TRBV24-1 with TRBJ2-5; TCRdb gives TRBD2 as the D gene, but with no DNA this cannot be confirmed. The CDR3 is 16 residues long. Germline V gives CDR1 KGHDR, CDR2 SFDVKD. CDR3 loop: CATSDPGLAGDETQYF.

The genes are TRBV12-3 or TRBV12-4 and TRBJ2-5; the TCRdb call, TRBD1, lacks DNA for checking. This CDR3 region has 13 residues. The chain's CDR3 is CASSLGTGGTQYF.

The CDR3 loop is CSVEGQSYEQYF. The chain has TRBV29-1 and TRBJ2-7. Germline-derived CDR1 and CDR2 are SQVTM and ANQGSEA. The CDR3 consists of 12 residues.

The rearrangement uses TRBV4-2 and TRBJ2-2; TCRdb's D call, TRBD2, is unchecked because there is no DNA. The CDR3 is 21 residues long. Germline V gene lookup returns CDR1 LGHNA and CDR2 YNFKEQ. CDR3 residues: CASGRAGTLNARYINTGELFF.

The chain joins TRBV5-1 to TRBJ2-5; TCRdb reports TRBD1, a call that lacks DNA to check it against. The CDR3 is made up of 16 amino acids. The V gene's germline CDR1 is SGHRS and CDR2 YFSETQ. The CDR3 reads CASRHATGRYEETQYF.

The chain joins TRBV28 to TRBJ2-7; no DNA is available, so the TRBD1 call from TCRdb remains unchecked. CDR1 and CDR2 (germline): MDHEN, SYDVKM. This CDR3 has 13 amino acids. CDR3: CASNRGFSYEQYF.